These T cell receptor beta chains were read from a single sample in a study of blood T cell repertoires in COVID-19. Clones were sequenced by immunoSEQ multiplex PCR, and TCRdb holds only the in-frame ones, with some missing. The data show under 200,000 clones, with 70% to 90% seen just once and roughly 1.3% held by the top ten. The sample taken for sequencing was peripheral blood. Receptors were obtained from a man aged 55 to 69 who had recovered from COVID-19. CDR3s include the opening cysteine and the closing phenylalanine or tryptophan. The order of the fields is D gene, J gene, clone size, V gene, CDR3 protein, CDR3 DNA. D genes are given only for firm matches. Some rows have no size entry. The others give once, few or many, or a class for an expanded clone.

d_gene: TRBD1; j_gene: TRBJ2-7; abundance: NA; v_gene: TRBV14; CDR3aa: CASSQRDRGAYEQYF; CDR3nt: TGTGCCAGCAGCCAACGGGACAGGGGAGCCTACGAGCAGTACTTC
d_gene: TRBD2; j_gene: TRBJ2-3; abundance: NA; v_gene: TRBV10-3; CDR3aa: CAISESSRTSGDTQYF; CDR3nt: TGTGCCATCAGTGAGTCGTCACGGACTAGCGGAGATACGCAGTATTTT
d_gene: NA; j_gene: TRBJ1-5; abundance: NA; v_gene: TRBV7-2; CDR3aa: CASSYGPTGDQPQHF; CDR3nt: TGTGCCAGCAGCTATGGGCCTACCGGGGATCAGCCCCAGCATTTT
d_gene: NA; j_gene: TRBJ2-4; abundance: NA; v_gene: TRBV14; CDR3aa: CASSQVGTPKNIQYF; CDR3nt: TGTGCCAGCAGCCAAGTAGGGACACCCAAAAACATTCAGTACTTC
d_gene: NA; j_gene: TRBJ1-1; abundance: NA; v_gene: TRBV7-2; CDR3aa: CASRPPGHNPEAFF; CDR3nt: TGTGCCAGCAGACCACCGGGACATAACCCTGAAGCTTTCTTT
d_gene: NA; j_gene: TRBJ1-1; abundance: NA; v_gene: TRBV12-3/TRBV12-4; CDR3aa: CASTRVGEAFF; CDR3nt: TGTGCCAGCACCCGCGTTGGTGAAGCTTTCTTT
d_gene: NA; j_gene: TRBJ1-5; abundance: NA; v_gene: TRBV24-1; CDR3aa: CATSDLGRDSNQPQHF; CDR3nt: TGTGCCACCAGTGATTTAGGCAGGGATAGCAATCAGCCCCAGCATTTT
d_gene: TRBD1; j_gene: TRBJ1-5; abundance: NA; v_gene: TRBV6-5; CDR3aa: CASSSQGFNQPQHF; CDR3nt: TGTGCCAGCAGTTCACAGGGGTTCAATCAGCCCCAGCATTTT
d_gene: NA; j_gene: TRBJ1-2; abundance: NA; v_gene: TRBV6-4; CDR3aa: CASSGTLREGYTF; CDR3nt: TGTGCCAGCTCCGGGACACTGCGGGAGGGCTACACCTTC
d_gene: NA; j_gene: TRBJ2-5; abundance: NA; v_gene: TRBV5-1; CDR3aa: CASSLGVFTQETQYF; CDR3nt: TGCGCCAGCAGCTTGGGAGTATTCACTCAAGAGACCCAGTACTTC
d_gene: TRBD1; j_gene: TRBJ2-4; abundance: NA; v_gene: TRBV19; CDR3aa: CASRTGGSNIQYF; CDR3nt: TGTGCCAGTCGGACAGGGGGCTCTAACATTCAGTACTTC
d_gene: NA; j_gene: TRBJ1-1; abundance: NA; v_gene: TRBV6-5; CDR3aa: CASSGLGTEAFF; CDR3nt: TGTGCCAGCAGCGGACTGGGCACTGAAGCTTTCTTT
d_gene: NA; j_gene: TRBJ2-7; abundance: NA; v_gene: TRBV4-3; CDR3aa: CASSHQAPRPGTLTPYEQYF; CDR3nt: TGCGCCAGCAGCCACCAAGCTCCGCGTCCCGGGACACTAACCCCCTACGAGCAGTACTTC
d_gene: TRBD1; j_gene: TRBJ1-4; abundance: NA; v_gene: TRBV2; CDR3aa: CASIATGQGAPSNEKLFF; CDR3nt: TGTGCCAGCATAGCCACGGGACAGGGGGCGCCGTCTAATGAAAAACTGTTTTTT
d_gene: NA; j_gene: TRBJ2-5; abundance: NA; v_gene: TRBV5-1; CDR3aa: CASSWRRESAETQYF; CDR3nt: TGCGCCAGCAGCTGGCGGAGGGAATCGGCAGAGACCCAGTACTTC
d_gene: NA; j_gene: TRBJ2-4; abundance: NA; v_gene: TRBV7-8; CDR3aa: CASSPLGPLAKNIQYF; CDR3nt: TGTGCCAGCAGCCCTTTGGGCCCTCTAGCCAAAAACATTCAGTACTTC
d_gene: NA; j_gene: TRBJ2-7; abundance: once; v_gene: TRBV4-1; CDR3aa: CASSQEPGHNTYEQYF; CDR3nt: TGCGCCAGCAGCCAAGAGCCAGGGCACAACACCTACGAGCAGTACTTC
d_gene: NA; j_gene: TRBJ1-2; abundance: NA; v_gene: TRBV15; CDR3aa: CATSPSPRVGNYGYTF; CDR3nt: TGTGCCACCAGCCCCTCCCCCAGGGTCGGGAACTATGGCTACACCTTC
d_gene: NA; j_gene: TRBJ2-3; abundance: NA; v_gene: TRBV24-1; CDR3aa: CATSDTGPKDTQYF; CDR3nt: TGTGCCACCAGTGACACTGGGCCTAAAGATACGCAGTATTTT
d_gene: NA; j_gene: TRBJ1-1; abundance: NA; v_gene: TRBV5-6; CDR3aa: CASTGLINTEAFF; CDR3nt: TGTGCCAGCACCGGTCTAATAAACACTGAAGCTTTCTTT
d_gene: TRBD1; j_gene: TRBJ1-3; abundance: NA; v_gene: TRBV7-9; CDR3aa: CASSPGTGPVAGNTIYF; CDR3nt: TGTGCCAGCAGCCCCGGGACAGGTCCTGTTGCTGGAAACACCATATATTTT
d_gene: NA; j_gene: TRBJ1-1; abundance: NA; v_gene: TRBV10-3; CDR3aa: CAISESAGSNTEAFF; CDR3nt: TGTGCCATCAGTGAGTCTGCAGGCTCGAACACTGAAGCTTTCTTT
d_gene: TRBD1; j_gene: TRBJ2-7; abundance: NA; v_gene: TRBV6-6; CDR3aa: CASSYKGQSPEQYF; CDR3nt: TGTGCCAGCAGTTACAAGGGACAGTCTCCCGAGCAGTACTTC
d_gene: TRBD1; j_gene: TRBJ1-1; abundance: NA; v_gene: TRBV9; CDR3aa: CASSVGFGGGGAGMGTEAFF; CDR3nt: TGTGCCAGCAGCGTAGGTTTTGGAGGAGGGGGCGCCGGTATGGGCACTGAAGCTTTCTTT
d_gene: NA; j_gene: TRBJ1-1; abundance: NA; v_gene: TRBV5-6; CDR3aa: CASTPGWGLNTEAFF; CDR3nt: TGTGCCAGCACTCCGGGGTGGGGGCTGAACACTGAAGCTTTCTTT
d_gene: NA; j_gene: TRBJ1-4; abundance: NA; v_gene: TRBV18; CDR3aa: CASSPGTVVGQNEKLFF; CDR3nt: TGTGCCAGCTCACCCGGAACAGTCGTTGGCCAGAATGAAAAACTGTTTTTT
d_gene: NA; j_gene: TRBJ1-2; abundance: few; v_gene: TRBV27; CDR3aa: CASSAGYGYTF; CDR3nt: TGTGCCAGCAGCGCGGGGTATGGCTACACCTTC
d_gene: NA; j_gene: TRBJ2-5; abundance: NA; v_gene: TRBV6-5; CDR3aa: CASSGSEFETQYF; CDR3nt: TGTGCCAGCTCAGGAAGTGAATTCGAGACCCAGTACTTC
d_gene: NA; j_gene: TRBJ2-2; abundance: NA; v_gene: TRBV2; CDR3aa: CASSEGGAGTGELFF; CDR3nt: TGTGCCAGCAGTGAAGGGGGCGCCGGCACCGGGGAGCTGTTTTTT
d_gene: NA; j_gene: TRBJ1-3; abundance: NA; v_gene: TRBV28; CDR3aa: CASITAATISGNTIYF; CDR3nt: TGTGCCAGCATCACAGCCGCAACCATCTCTGGAAACACCATATATTTT
d_gene: NA; j_gene: TRBJ2-2; abundance: NA; v_gene: TRBV19; CDR3aa: CASITSNTGELFF; CDR3nt: TGTGCCAGTATTACATCGAACACCGGGGAGCTGTTTTTT
d_gene: NA; j_gene: TRBJ2-2; abundance: NA; v_gene: TRBV2; CDR3aa: CASSGEAGGELFF; CDR3nt: TGTGCCAGCAGTGGGGAAGCGGGCGGGGAGCTGTTTTTT
d_gene: NA; j_gene: TRBJ1-2; abundance: NA; v_gene: TRBV9; CDR3aa: CASSVDAGVNGYTF; CDR3nt: TGTGCCAGCAGCGTAGATGCAGGGGTTAATGGCTACACCTTC
d_gene: NA; j_gene: TRBJ1-1; abundance: NA; v_gene: TRBV29-1; CDR3aa: CSVSGNLNTEAFF; CDR3nt: TGCAGCGTTTCAGGCAACCTCAACACTGAAGCTTTCTTT
d_gene: TRBD1; j_gene: TRBJ2-1; abundance: NA; v_gene: TRBV7-3; CDR3aa: CASSLTRGSYNEQFF; CDR3nt: TGTGCCAGCAGCCTCACCAGGGGGTCCTACAATGAGCAGTTCTTC
d_gene: NA; j_gene: TRBJ2-1; abundance: NA; v_gene: TRBV19; CDR3aa: CASSGGLEQFF; CDR3nt: TGTGCCAGTAGCGGGGGGCTTGAGCAGTTCTTC
d_gene: NA; j_gene: TRBJ1-2; abundance: NA; v_gene: TRBV27; CDR3aa: CASSGTGWSNYGYTF; CDR3nt: TGTGCCAGCAGTGGAACAGGGTGGTCTAACTATGGCTACACCTTC
d_gene: TRBD1; j_gene: TRBJ2-7; abundance: NA; v_gene: TRBV18; CDR3aa: CASSPRTGEREQYF; CDR3nt: TGTGCCAGCTCACCACGGACAGGGGAAAGGGAGCAGTACTTC
d_gene: NA; j_gene: TRBJ2-7; abundance: NA; v_gene: TRBV18; CDR3aa: CASSPVQGLTSYEQYF; CDR3nt: TGTGCCAGCTCACCAGTACAAGGACTTACCTCCTACGAGCAGTACTTC
d_gene: TRBD1; j_gene: TRBJ2-3; abundance: NA; v_gene: TRBV5-1; CDR3aa: CATRRDRYTDTQYF; CDR3nt: TGCGCCACCAGGAGGGACAGGTACACAGATACGCAGTATTTT
d_gene: TRBD1; j_gene: TRBJ2-1; abundance: once; v_gene: TRBV27; CDR3aa: CASIEIGTGSNEQFF; CDR3nt: TGTGCCAGCATCGAGATAGGGACAGGGAGTAATGAGCAGTTCTTC
d_gene: NA; j_gene: TRBJ2-3; abundance: NA; v_gene: TRBV27; CDR3aa: CASSYTGTDTQYF; CDR3nt: TGTGCCAGCAGTTATACGGGCACAGATACGCAGTATTTT
d_gene: NA; j_gene: TRBJ2-3; abundance: NA; v_gene: TRBV29-1; CDR3aa: CSVESGAGALTGTDTQYF; CDR3nt: TGCAGCGTTGAATCGGGCGCGGGGGCTCTTACAGGAACAGATACGCAGTATTTT
d_gene: TRBD1; j_gene: TRBJ2-2; abundance: once; v_gene: TRBV6-5; CDR3aa: CASSYRGTGNTGELFF; CDR3nt: TGTGCCAGCAGTTACAGGGGGACAGGGAACACCGGGGAGCTGTTTTTT